The 25 T cell receptor beta chains below all came from one sample that was sequenced in a study of shared clonotypes between healthy human individuals. Sequenced by immunoSEQ multiplex PCR; TCRdb stores in-frame clones only, minus some. Of over a million clones in the sample, more than 75% were seen once. The sample consisted of memory CD4+ T cells from PBMCs. Stated subset: CD45RA-negative fraction. All receptors derive from a man between 18 and 29 years old in good health. Some clones in this sample may be carry-over from other donors' samples.

The V gene is TRBV7-6, the J gene TRBJ2-7; the D is unclear. Per germline, CDR1 SGHVS and CDR2 FNYEAQ. The CDR3 spans 13 residues. V dropped 1 base and J dropped 2 bases, with 6 bases sitting between them. The CDR3 here is CASSLGRAYEQYF. CDR3 in DNA: TGTGCCAGCAGCTTAGGACGGGCCTACGAGCAGTACTTC. Complete variable domain (other parts from reference TRBV7-6 and TRBJ2-7): GAGVSQSPRYKVTKRGQDVALRCDPISGHVSLYWYRQALGQGPEFLTYFNYEAQQDKSGLPNDRFSAERPEGSISTLTIQRTEQRDSAMYRCASSLGRAYEQYFGPGTRLTVT.

The rearrangement joins TRBV10-3 to TRBJ1-2; D is ambiguous. CDR3 size: 13 residues. Germline V lookup: CDR1 ENHRY, CDR2 SYGVKD. The V end was cut by 5 bases, the J end by 8 bases, with 15 bases between. In DNA form, the CDR3 reads TGTGCCATCAGTTATGGACCAAAGGGAGGCTACACCTTC. Translated: CAISYGPKGGYTF.

The chain carries TRBV5-1 and TRBJ2-2; 7 nucleotides align to TRBD1. Germline loops: CDR1 SGHRS, CDR2 YFSETQ. The V segment lost 4 bases and the J segment 3 bases; nucleotides outside the gene matches: 9. This CDR3 contains 16 residues. The CDR3 here is CASSLRQGLDTGELFF. In nucleotides, the CDR3 is TGCGCCAGCAGCCTCCGACAGGGATTGGACACCGGGGAGCTGTTTTTT.

The gene calls are TRBV30 and TRBJ1-2, with a tentative D call TRBD1 (5 bases). The CDR3 runs 13 residues. CDR1 and CDR2 (germline): GTSNPN, SVGIG (reference sequence). The ends were cut back, 8 bases at V and 3 bases at J, with 16 bases in the middle. The CDR3: CAGLPDTYYGYTF. CDR3 sequence (DNA): TGTGCCGGTCTACCGGACACCTACTATGGCTACACCTTC.

A word on this clone: The same CDR3 can be traced to other DNA sequences in this sample. The chain links TRBV30 to TRBJ2-5; D tentatively fits TRBD1 or TRBD2 (5 bases each). The CDR3 is 13 residues long. Trimming stripped 0 bases from V and 5 bases from J, with 10 bases between. Germline V CDR1 and CDR2: GTSNPN, SVGIG (reference sequence). The CDR3 nucleotides are TGTGCCTGGAGTGTTGGGGGAACGGAGACCCAGTACTTC. It translates to CAWSVGGTETQYF.

The rearrangement uses TRBV6-6 and TRBJ2-1; 9 nucleotides align to TRBD1. The germline gives CDR1 MNHNY, CDR2 SVGAGI (reference sequence). V lost 6 bases and J lost 5; bases outside the gene matches: 8. The CDR3 is 15 amino acids. The CDR3 loop reads CASSPGTGIHNEQFF. In DNA form, the CDR3 reads TGTGCCAGCAGCCCTGGGACAGGGATCCACAATGAGCAGTTCTTC.

This clone has a handful of counts. The chain couples TRBV30 to TRBJ2-1; D is perhaps TRBD1 (5 bases). V was clipped by 6 bases and J by 0 bases, with 9 bases between them. Per germline, CDR1 GTSNPN and CDR2 SVGIG (reference sequence). The CDR3 length is 13 residues. CDR3 sequence (DNA): TGTGCCTGTGATACAGGCTCCTACAATGAGCAGTTCTTC. Translated, it gives CACDTGSYNEQFF.

The rearrangement uses TRBV2 and TRBJ2-5; D possibly corresponds to TRBD1 (5 bases). Germline V CDR1 and CDR2: SNHLY, FYNNEI. CDR3 length equals 13 residues. With 7 bases removed from V and 5 bases from J, the gap between germline ends came to 14 bases. CDR3 DNA: TGTGCCAGCACTTGGGGCCTCACGGAGACCCAGTACTTC. This gives the protein CASTWGLTETQYF.

This clone has a handful of counts. CDR3 amino acids: CAISETVAHYTF. CDR3 in DNA: TGTGCCATCAGTGAGACAGTCGCCCACTACACCTTC. The V call is TRBV10-3, the J call TRBJ1-2; D ambiguous. V shed 2 bases and J shed 10 bases, with 11 bases lying between them. CDR1 ENHRY and CDR2 SYGVKD come from the germline V gene. The CDR3 length is 12 residues.

The genes are TRBV28 and TRBJ2-7; D is uncertain. With 6 bases removed from V and 6 bases from J, the gap between germline ends came to 12 bases. Germline V gene lookup returns CDR1 MDHEN and CDR2 SYDVKM. The CDR3 spans 12 residues. The CDR3 spells CASSTSPVEQYF. In DNA form, the CDR3 reads TGTGCCAGCAGCACGTCCCCCGTCGAGCAGTACTTC.

The genes are TRBV29-1 and TRBJ1-4; D may be TRBD1 (6 bases). Trimming pared 6 bases from V and 7 bases from J, leaving 15 bases between. The CDR3 has 13 residues. In germline, CDR1 is SQVTM, CDR2 ANQGSEA. In DNA form, the CDR3 reads TGCAGCGTGGATACAGGGTGGGGTGAAAAACTGTTTTTT. Translating gives CSVDTGWGEKLFF.

The chain joins TRBV7-9 to TRBJ2-5; D remains ambiguous. V was cut by 7 bases and J by 2 bases, with 11 bases left in between. The CDR3 runs to 13 residues. Per the germline V gene, CDR1 is SEHNR and CDR2 is FQNEAQ (reference sequence). This chain's CDR3 is CASTLTVQETQYF. The CDR3 bases are TGTGCCAGCACCCTGACGGTGCAAGAGACCCAGTACTTC.

Of note for this clone: This sample also contains other DNA sequences that code for the same CDR3. The chain recombines TRBV15 with TRBJ1-4; 7 bases align to TRBD1. The germline gives CDR1 LNHNV, CDR2 YYDKDF (reference sequence). The CDR3 loop spans 15 amino acids. V gave up 0 bases and J gave up 5 bases; unmatched junction bases: 3. CDR3 in DNA: TGTGCCACCAGCAGAGAAGGGACAGAAAATGAAAAACTGTTTTTT. Protein sequence: CATSREGTENEKLFF.

This chain uses TRBV19 with TRBJ2-1; D is uncertain. The CDR3 has 15 amino acids. Germline V CDR1 and CDR2: LNHDA, SQIVND (reference sequence). The V gene lost 6 bases and the J gene lost 1 base, with 13 bases spanning the gap. Here the CDR3 DNA reads TGTGCCAGTAGATCCGGGCCTACGTCCTACAATGAGCAGTTCTTC. It is translated as CASRSGPTSYNEQFF.

The CDR3 spells CASSLGASTDIQYF. CDR3 DNA sequence: TGTGCCAGCAGCTTAGGGGCATCTACTGACATTCAGTACTTC. The J gene is TRBJ2-4, the V gene TRBV11-2; D ambiguous. Germline assignment: CDR1 SGHAT and CDR2 FQNNGV. V lost 1 base to trimming and J lost 8 bases, with 12 bases between them. CDR3 length: 14 amino acids.

A word on this clone: A read error may explain this, as a much larger clone is one base away. The chain couples TRBV4-1 to TRBJ1-5; TRBD1 matches at 9 bases. The length of the CDR3 is 16 residues. CDR1 and CDR2 (germline): MGHRA, YSYEKL. Trimming at V came to 1 base and at J to 6 bases, leaving 7 bases not matched to a gene. This chain's CDR3 is CASSQGRDRAFQPQHF. CDR3 nucleotides: TGCGCCAGCAGCCAAGGCAGGGACAGGGCCTTTCAGCCCCAGCATTTT.

The rearrangement links TRBV7-2 to TRBJ2-5; 8 bases align to TRBD2. V lost 3 bases, J lost 5 bases, and 8 bases stayed unmatched. The CDR3 loop spans 15 amino acids. Germline CDR1 and CDR2: SGHTA and FQGNSA. CDR3 sequence reads: CASSFQRGTGETQYF. DNA for the CDR3: TGTGCCAGCAGCTTCCAGCGGGGGACGGGGGAGACCCAGTACTTC.

About this clone itself: This specimen includes other DNA sequences encoding the same CDR3. The chain links TRBV9 to TRBJ2-5, with D tentatively TRBD2 (5 bases). Germline loops: CDR1 SGDLS, CDR2 YYNGEE. V lost 0 bases to trimming and J lost 2 bases, with 5 bases between them. This CDR3 has 13 amino acids. The CDR3: CASSVGGQETQYF. DNA for the CDR3: TGTGCCAGCAGCGTAGGAGGGCAAGAGACCCAGTACTTC. Using reference TRBV9 and TRBJ2-5 for the parts outside the CDR3, the full variable domain is DSGVTQTPKHLITATGQRVTLRCSPRSGDLSVYWYQQSLDQGLQFLIQYYNGEERAKGNILERFSAQQFPDLHSELNLSSLELGDSALYFCASSVGGQETQYFGPGTRLLVL.

The chain uses TRBV6-1 and TRBJ1-5; the match to TRBD1 covers 11 bases. The CDR3 totals 14 residues. Germline trimming cut 7 bases from V and 7 bases from J; bases unmatched to any gene: 6. Looked up from germline, CDR1 is MNHNS and CDR2 is SASEGT. The CDR3 bases are TGTGCCAGCATCTCTGGGACAGGGGGACAGCCCCAGCATTTT. This codes for CASISGTGGQPQHF.

This clone was detected only a few times. This rearrangement joins TRBV27 to TRBJ2-3; tentatively, D is TRBD1 (6 bases). CDR1 MNHEY and CDR2 SMNVEV come from the germline V gene (reference sequence). The V end lost 5 bases, the J end lost 1 base, and 16 bases lay between the germline ends. There are 16 residues in the CDR3. The CDR3, as DNA: TGTGCCAGCAGTCCCTACAGGGCGTGGGGCACAGATACGCAGTATTTT. Amino acids: CASSPYRAWGTDTQYF.

This clone was counted a single time. The CDR3 bases are TGTGCCAGCAGCCTTCGGACGGGCTCCTACAATGAGCAGTTCTTC. Its translation: CASSLRTGSYNEQFF. The chain carries TRBV9 and TRBJ2-1, with D hard to call. Trimming left V 4 bases short and J 0 bases short, with 11 bases between. The CDR3 is made up of 15 amino acids. CDR1 is SGDLS, CDR2 YYNGEE, per germline.

The chain carries TRBV5-1 and TRBJ1-2; D is undetermined. V was shortened by 4 bases and J by 4 bases, with 11 bases between the two germline ends. From germline, CDR1 is SGHRS and CDR2 YFSETQ. This CDR3 has 13 residues. CDR3 nucleotide sequence: TGCGCCAGCAGCCCTCAACAAGGCTATGGCTACACCTTC. Amino acids: CASSPQQGYGYTF.

V is TRBV6-5 and J is TRBJ2-7; D might be TRBD1 or TRBD2, each matching 5 bases. V lost 5 bases and J lost 5, with 13 bases in between. From germline, CDR1 is MNHEY and CDR2 SVGAGI. The CDR3 runs 13 residues. The CDR3 DNA reads as TGTGCCAGCAGTCCCTCAGGGACCCACGAGCAGTACTTC. Amino acids: CASSPSGTHEQYF.

This clone was found once. The genes are TRBV7-2 and TRBJ2-5; 9 positions agree with TRBD2. Looked up from germline, CDR1 is SGHTA and CDR2 is FQGNSA. V shed 1 base, J shed 1 base, and the junction held 4 bases outside the gene matches. The length of the CDR3 is 16 residues. In nucleotides, the CDR3 is TGTGCCAGCAGCTTAGTGGCGGGAGGGACCCAAGAGACCCAGTACTTC. Protein product: CASSLVAGGTQETQYF.

The chain combines TRBV18 with TRBJ2-1, with a possible D match to TRBD2 (7 bases). Germline V CDR1 and CDR2: KGHSH, LQKENI. V lost 1 base to trimming and J lost 7 bases, with 11 bases between them. This CDR3 is built from 14 residues. The CDR3 here is CASSPLGGGNEQFF. The CDR3 DNA follows: TGTGCCAGCTCACCACTAGGGGGAGGGAATGAGCAGTTCTTC.